The 17 T cell receptor beta chains presented below share a single source sample, sequenced in a study of CD8+ T cells in alopecia areata (dated by TCRdb to the late 2010s). The library came from the immunoSEQ multiplex PCR assay. RNA was extracted from all samples and reverse transcribed into cDNA as template for TCR sequencing. Not all clones reach the TCRdb copy of this immuneACCESS table, which keeps in-frame sequences only. Checked studies attribute under half of the gap to unresolved V genes and leave the rest unexplained. Here the sample has about 180,000 clones; about 54% occur a single time. The top ten clonotypes cover under 20% of the sample. The treatment or condition tag for this specimen amounts to: oral pan-JAK inhibitor, 5-10 mg twice daily. The sequencing here drew on CD4+ T cells sorted from blood, taken between weeks 55 and 65, from a patient treated with tofacitinib. The receptors were gathered from a human donor with alopecia areata.

This rearrangement joins TRBV4-1 to TRBJ2-1, with 9 bases matching TRBD2. The CDR3 has 13 amino acids. Germline V lookup: CDR1 MGHRA, CDR2 YSYEKL. Trimming at V came to 6 bases and at J to 8 bases, leaving 5 bases not matched to a gene. CDR3 nucleotides: TGCGCCAGCAGTACTAGACTAGCGGATGAGCAGTTCTTC. This sequence encodes CASSTRLADEQFF.

This rearrangement joins TRBV6-5 to TRBJ2-2, with D maybe TRBD1 (6 bases). Per germline, CDR1 MNHEY and CDR2 SVGAGI. Trimming left V 10 bases short and J 1 base short, with 13 bases between. This CDR3 has 14 amino acids. The CDR3 is CATYRVMNTGELFF. The CDR3 nucleotides are TGTGCCACCTACAGGGTCATGAACACCGGGGAGCTGTTTTTT.

The chain recombines TRBV7-9 with TRBJ2-5; tentatively, D is TRBD1 (6 bases). Trimming took off 4 bases at V and 5 bases at J, with 17 bases between the two ends. The length of the CDR3 is 15 residues. CDR1 is SEHNR and CDR2 is FQNEAQ in the germline V gene (reference sequence). The CDR3 sequence: CASSSTGTIPETQYF. DNA for the CDR3: TGTGCCAGCAGCTCAACCGGGACAATACCGGAGACCCAGTACTTC.

V gene TRBV7-7 combines with J gene TRBJ2-2; no clear D gene. Per germline, CDR1 SSHAT and CDR2 FNYEAQ (reference sequence). There are 14 residues in the CDR3. Trimming removed 2 bases from V and 4 bases from J, with 8 bases in between. The chain's CDR3 is CASSLSPGTGELFF. DNA for the CDR3: TGTGCCAGCAGCTTATCCCCGGGCACCGGGGAGCTGTTTTTT.

Only a few counts were recorded for this clone. J is TRBJ1-4 and V is TRBV11-2; 8 bases line up with TRBD1. CDR3 size: 14 residues. The V segment lost 2 bases and the J segment 7 bases; nucleotides outside the gene matches: 3. The germline V gene has CDR1 SGHAT and CDR2 FQNNGV. CDR3 sequence (DNA): TGTGCCAGCAGCTTACAGGGGGCGGGTGAAAAACTGTTTTTT. Translated, it gives CASSLQGAGEKLFF.

J is TRBJ2-7 and V is TRBV6-4, with D unresolved. V lost 7 bases to trimming and J lost 4 bases, with 11 bases between them. Germline V gene sequence: CDR1 MRHNA, CDR2 SNTAGT. The length of the CDR3 is 12 residues. DNA of the CDR3: TGTGCCAGCACGGCTAGTCCATACGAGCAGTACTTC. Translated: CASTASPYEQYF.

The chain has TRBV5-1 and TRBJ1-1, with 8 bases identical to TRBD1. J gave up 3 bases and V 1 base, and 8 bases lay outside the gene matches. Germline V lookup: CDR1 SGHRS, CDR2 YFSETQ. The CDR3 has 16 amino acids. The CDR3, as DNA: TGCGCCAGCAGCTTGAGACAGGGGAGGCTGGACACTGAAGCTTTCTTT. It yields the protein CASSLRQGRLDTEAFF. The variable domain in full, completed from reference TRBV5-1 and TRBJ1-1, reads KAGVTQTPRYLIKTRGQQVTLSCSPISGHRSVSWYQQTPGQGLQFLFEYFSETQRNKGNFPGRFSGRQFSNSRSEMNVSTLELGDSALYLCASSLRQGRLDTEAFFGQGTRLTVV.

The chain couples TRBV6-6 to TRBJ2-3; D gene ambiguous. CDR1 and CDR2 (germline): MNHNY, SVGAGI (reference sequence). The CDR3 loop spans 14 amino acids. V was clipped by 6 bases and J by 2 bases, with 12 bases between them. CDR3 in amino acids: CASRLTQNTDTQYF. The DNA of the CDR3 is TGTGCCAGCAGGTTGACACAGAACACAGATACGCAGTATTTT.

This chain joins TRBV5-6 and TRBJ1-1; D unclear. Germline loops: CDR1 SGHDT, CDR2 YYEEEE. The V end lost 4 bases, the J end lost 5 bases, and 15 bases lay between the germline ends. The CDR3 has 14 residues. Here the CDR3 reads CASSGEGFWTEAFF. The CDR3 DNA follows: TGTGCCAGCAGCGGGGAAGGGTTTTGGACTGAAGCTTTCTTT.

This chain's CDR3 is CASSYTLDQETQYF. The CDR3 DNA reads TGTGCCAGCAGTTACACCTTGGACCAAGAGACCCAGTACTTC. The rearrangement links TRBV6-5 to TRBJ2-5, with D unresolved. CDR3 length: 14 residues. Germline CDR1 reads MNHEY; CDR2 reads SVGAGI. Trimming stripped 2 bases from V and 0 bases from J, with 7 bases between.

The chain couples TRBV7-8 to TRBJ2-1; D could derive from TRBD1 or TRBD2 (6 bases each). CDR1 and CDR2 from the germline V gene are SGHVS and FQNEAQ. Trimming stripped 5 bases from V and 0 bases from J, with 14 bases between. CDR3 length: 16 residues. CDR3 nucleotide sequence: TGTGCCAGCAGCCCTTCGGGGGCGGGCTCCTACAATGAGCAGTTCTTC. Its protein product is CASSPSGAGSYNEQFF. Full variable domain (rest looked up from reference TRBV7-8 and TRBJ2-1): GAGVSQSPRYKVAKRGQDVALRCDPISGHVSLFWYQQALGQGPEFLTYFQNEAQLDKSGLPSDRFFAERPEGSVSTLKIQRTQQEDSAVYLCASSPSGAGSYNEQFFGPGTRLTVL.

Only a few counts were recorded for this clone. V gene TRBV30 combines with J gene TRBJ2-7; D perhaps matches TRBD1 (6 bases). Germline CDR1 reads GTSNPN; CDR2 reads SVGIG (reference sequence). The CDR3 totals 12 residues. V was shortened by 1 base and J by 5 bases, with 9 bases between the two germline ends. The chain's CDR3 is CAWSAGGHEQYF. DNA of the CDR3: TGTGCCTGGAGTGCTGGGGGCCACGAGCAGTACTTC.

A few counts support this clone. J is TRBJ1-3 and V is TRBV6-1; D unresolved. Trimming shortened V by 9 bases and J by 1 base, and 10 bases separated the two germline ends. The CDR3 sequence is 13 residues long. The V gene's germline CDR1 is MNHNS and CDR2 SASEGT. DNA for the CDR3: TGTGCCAGTAAACTATTTTCTGGAAACACCATATATTTT. This codes for CASKLFSGNTIYF.

This sequence joins TRBV4-1 and TRBJ2-7, with D uncertain. The CDR3 has 14 amino acids. The V gene lost 1 base and the J gene lost 2 bases, with 9 bases spanning the gap. Germline assignment: CDR1 MGHRA and CDR2 YSYEKL. For the CDR3, the DNA is TGCGCCAGCAGCCAAGCCCCAAGGGCCTACGAGCAGTACTTC. This gives the protein CASSQAPRAYEQYF.

This clone appeared a few times. This same CDR3 is encoded by further DNA sequences in the sample. The chain couples TRBV30 to TRBJ1-5; no definite D call. V was pared by 1 base and J by 2 bases, with 6 bases between. The CDR3 contains 13 residues. Germline CDR1 and CDR2: GTSNPN and SVGIG (reference sequence). As DNA, the CDR3 is TGTGCCTGGAGTGACCGGGGCAATCAGCCCCAGCATTTT. The encoded protein is CAWSDRGNQPQHF. The entire variable domain, with the rest obtained from reference TRBV30 and TRBJ1-5, is as follows: SQTIHQWPATLVQPVGSPLSLECTVEGTSNPNLYWYRQAAGRGLQLLFYSVGIGQISSEVPQNLSASRPQDRQFILSSKKLLLSDSGFYLCAWSDRGNQPQHFGDGTRLSIL.

This clone was counted many times. The CDR3 coding sequence is TGTGCCAGCTCCCCCAAATGGGATCAGCCCCAGCATTTT. It specifies CASSPKWDQPQHF. This rearrangement joins TRBV18 to TRBJ1-5; D unclear. V dropped 6 bases and J dropped 5 bases, with 11 bases sitting between them. CDR3 length equals 13 residues. Germline lookup yields CDR1 KGHSH and CDR2 LQKENI.

This clone was recorded only once. This chain joins TRBV4-1 and TRBJ2-5; 12 bases align to TRBD2. This CDR3 is built from 17 residues. Trimming cost V 0 bases and J 7 bases; bases outside gene matches: 9. The germline V gene encodes CDR1 MGHRA and CDR2 YSYEKL. CDR3 DNA: TGCGCCAGCAGCCAAGACCCGTCTAGCGGGGGGGCGGGGACCCAGTACTTC. Translated, it gives CASSQDPSSGGAGTQYF.